This T cell receptor beta chain comes out of a study of blood T cell repertoires in COVID-19. The wider study: The samples span acute and convalescent COVID-19 from the United States, Italy and Spain. T cells, B-cell-depleted T cells, or PBMCs provided the cDNA or gDNA that served as material.

This clone was seen a single time. CDR1 SGHRS and CDR2 YFSETQ come from the germline V gene. The CDR3 consists of 15 residues. The junction had 6 bases not matched to a gene; V was cut back by 7 bases and J by 1 base. In the original processing: Amplification from reference gene primers served as the basis for estimated nucleated cell counts. The protocol was immunoSEQ multiplex PCR, while the TCRdb copy is restricted to in-frame clones and leaves out a portion. V and J calls and clone size are given by that table; D and trimming were obtained from the DNA. Of over 250,000 clones listed, 88% were seen once; the top ten hold about 0.74%.

The sequencing sample was made of peripheral blood. The receptor's source is a woman aged 25 to 39 with acute or convalescent COVID-19. The rearrangement joins TRBV5-1 to TRBJ2-2; TRBD2 agrees at 8 bases. The CDR3: CASRGGLGNTGELFF. The CDR3, as DNA: TGCGCCAGCCGAGGGGGACTAGGGAACACCGGGGAGCTGTTTTTT.